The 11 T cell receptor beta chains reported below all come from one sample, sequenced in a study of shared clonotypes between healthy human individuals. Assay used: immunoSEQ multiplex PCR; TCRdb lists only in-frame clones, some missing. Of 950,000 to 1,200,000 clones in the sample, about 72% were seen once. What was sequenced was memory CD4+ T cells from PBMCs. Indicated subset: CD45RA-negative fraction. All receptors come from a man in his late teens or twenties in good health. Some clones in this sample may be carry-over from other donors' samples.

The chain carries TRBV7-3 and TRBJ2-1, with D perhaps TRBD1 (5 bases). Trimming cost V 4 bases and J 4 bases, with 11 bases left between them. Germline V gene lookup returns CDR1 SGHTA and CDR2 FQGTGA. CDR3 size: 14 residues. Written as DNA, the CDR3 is TGTGCCAGCAGCTCGACCAGGGATTACAATGAGCAGTTCTTC. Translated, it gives CASSSTRDYNEQFF.

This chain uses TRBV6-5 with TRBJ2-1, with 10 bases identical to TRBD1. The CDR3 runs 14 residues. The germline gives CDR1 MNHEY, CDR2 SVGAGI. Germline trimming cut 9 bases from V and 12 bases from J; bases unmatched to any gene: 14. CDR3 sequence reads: CASNRDRGLLGQFF. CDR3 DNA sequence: TGTGCCAGTAACCGGGACAGGGGTCTTTTGGGGCAGTTCTTC.

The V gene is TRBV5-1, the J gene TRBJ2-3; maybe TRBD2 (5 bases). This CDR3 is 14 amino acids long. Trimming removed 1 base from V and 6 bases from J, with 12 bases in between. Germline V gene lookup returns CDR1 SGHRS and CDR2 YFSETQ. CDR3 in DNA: TGCGCCAGCAGCTTGTCCGGGGAGTCGGATACGCAGTATTTT. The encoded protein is CASSLSGESDTQYF.

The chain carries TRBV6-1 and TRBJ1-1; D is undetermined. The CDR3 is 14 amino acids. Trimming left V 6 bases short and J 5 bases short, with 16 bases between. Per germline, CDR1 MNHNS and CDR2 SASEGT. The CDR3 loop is CASRPRERGTEAFF. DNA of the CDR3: TGTGCCAGCAGACCCCGGGAGAGAGGGACTGAAGCTTTCTTT.

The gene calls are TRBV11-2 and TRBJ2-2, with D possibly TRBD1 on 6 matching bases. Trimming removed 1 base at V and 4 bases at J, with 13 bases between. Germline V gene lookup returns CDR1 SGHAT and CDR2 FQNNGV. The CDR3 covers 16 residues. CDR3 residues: CASSLGLDRRTGELFF. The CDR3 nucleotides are TGTGCCAGCAGCTTAGGTCTAGACAGGCGCACCGGGGAGCTGTTTTTT.

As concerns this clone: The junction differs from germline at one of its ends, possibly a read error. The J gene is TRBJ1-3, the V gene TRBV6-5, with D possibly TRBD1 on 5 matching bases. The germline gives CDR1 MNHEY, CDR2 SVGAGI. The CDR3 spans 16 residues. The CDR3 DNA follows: TGTGCCAGCAGTAACTCCTACGACAGCTCTGGAAACACCATATATTTT. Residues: CASSNSYDSSGNTIYF.

This chain's CDR3 is CASRRRARGSLFYNEQFF. For the CDR3, the DNA is TGTGCCAGCAGAAGACGGGCCCGCGGCTCACTTTTCTACAATGAGCAGTTCTTC. The chain recombines TRBV28 with TRBJ2-1; the D is unclear. This CDR3 contains 18 residues. V dropped 6 bases and J dropped 3 bases, with 24 bases sitting between them. The germline V gene encodes CDR1 MDHEN and CDR2 SYDVKM.

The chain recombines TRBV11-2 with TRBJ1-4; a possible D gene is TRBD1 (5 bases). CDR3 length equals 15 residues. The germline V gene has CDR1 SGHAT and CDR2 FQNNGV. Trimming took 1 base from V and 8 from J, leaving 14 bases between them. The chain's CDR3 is CASSLVGEGYEKLFF. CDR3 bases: TGTGCCAGCAGCTTAGTAGGGGAGGGTTACGAAAAACTGTTTTTT.

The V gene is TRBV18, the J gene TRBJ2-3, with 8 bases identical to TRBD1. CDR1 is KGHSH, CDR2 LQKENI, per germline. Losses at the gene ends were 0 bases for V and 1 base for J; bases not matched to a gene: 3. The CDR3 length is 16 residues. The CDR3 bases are TGTGCCAGCTCACCACCGGAGACAGGGGGCACAGATACGCAGTATTTT. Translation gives CASSPPETGGTDTQYF. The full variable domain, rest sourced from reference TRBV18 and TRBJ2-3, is NAGVMQNPRHLVRRRGQEARLRCSPMKGHSHVYWYRQLPEEGLKFMVYLQKENIIDESGMPKERFSAEFPKEGPSILRIQQVVRGDSAAYFCASSPPETGGTDTQYFGPGTRLTVL.

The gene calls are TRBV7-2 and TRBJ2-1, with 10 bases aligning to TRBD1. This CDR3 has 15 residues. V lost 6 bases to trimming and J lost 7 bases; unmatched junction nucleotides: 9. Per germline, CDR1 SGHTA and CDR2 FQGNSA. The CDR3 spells CASSYRTGGSNEQFF. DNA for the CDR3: TGTGCCAGCAGTTACCGGACAGGGGGGAGTAATGAGCAGTTCTTC. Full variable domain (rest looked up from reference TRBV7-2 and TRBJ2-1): GAGVSQSPSNKVTEKGKDVELRCDPISGHTALYWYRQSLGQGLEFLIYFQGNSAPDKSGLPSDRFSAERTGGSVSTLTIQRTQQEDSAVYLCASSYRTGGSNEQFFGPGTRLTVL.

The CDR3 region is CASSQDGAISGANVLTF. CDR3 nucleotide sequence: TGCGCCAGCAGCCAAGATGGAGCGATCTCTGGGGCCAACGTCCTGACTTTC. The chain employs TRBV4-1 and TRBJ2-6; unclear D gene. Germline CDR1 is MGHRA and CDR2 is YSYEKL. CDR3 size: 17 residues. V was pared by 0 bases and J by 0 bases, with 9 bases between.